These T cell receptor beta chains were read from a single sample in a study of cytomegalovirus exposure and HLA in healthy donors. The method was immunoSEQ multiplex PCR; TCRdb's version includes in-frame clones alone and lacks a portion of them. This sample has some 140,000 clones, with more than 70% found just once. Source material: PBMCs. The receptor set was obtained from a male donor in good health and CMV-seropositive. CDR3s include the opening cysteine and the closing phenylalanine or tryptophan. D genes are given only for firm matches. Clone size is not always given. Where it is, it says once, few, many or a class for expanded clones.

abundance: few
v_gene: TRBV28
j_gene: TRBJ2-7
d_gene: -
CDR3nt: TGTGCCAGCAATATACAGGGAAGTAAATACGAGCAGTACTTC
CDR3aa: CASNIQGSKYEQYF

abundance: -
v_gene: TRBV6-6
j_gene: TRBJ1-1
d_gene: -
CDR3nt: TGTGCCAGCGCGGGGGTTCTTCTACCTGAAGCTTTCTTT
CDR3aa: CASAGVLLPEAFF

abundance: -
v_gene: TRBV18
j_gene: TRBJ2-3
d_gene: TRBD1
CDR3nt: TGTGCCAGCTCACTGGGACAGGGGCCAGATACGCAGTATTTT
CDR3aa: CASSLGQGPDTQYF

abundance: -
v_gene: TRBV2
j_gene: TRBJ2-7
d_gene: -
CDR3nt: TGTGCCAGCTACGGGTCATCGACCTACGAGCAGTACTTC
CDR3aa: CASYGSSTYEQYF

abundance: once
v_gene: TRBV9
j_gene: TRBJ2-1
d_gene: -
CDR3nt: TGTGCCAGCAGTTCCGGCCTAGCAGGCTACAATGAGCAGTTCTTC
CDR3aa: CASSSGLAGYNEQFF

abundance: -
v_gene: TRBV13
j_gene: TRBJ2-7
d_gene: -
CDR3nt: TGTGCCAGCAGCCATAGACAGGTTAGGGCCTACGAGCAGTACTTC
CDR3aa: CASSHRQVRAYEQYF

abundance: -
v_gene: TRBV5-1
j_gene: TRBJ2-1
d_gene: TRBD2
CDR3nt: TGCGCCAGCAGCTTGCTGTTTGCAGGCCGGGGGGATGAGCAGTTCTTC
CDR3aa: CASSLLFAGRGDEQFF

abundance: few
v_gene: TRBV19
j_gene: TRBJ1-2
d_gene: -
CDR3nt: TGTGCCAGTAGTATAGACAGATACTATGGCTACACCTTC
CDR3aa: CASSIDRYYGYTF

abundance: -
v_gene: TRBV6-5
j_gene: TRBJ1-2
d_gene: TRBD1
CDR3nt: TGTGCCAGCAGAATCTTCTCGACAGGGAGCTATGGCTACACCTTC
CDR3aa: CASRIFSTGSYGYTF

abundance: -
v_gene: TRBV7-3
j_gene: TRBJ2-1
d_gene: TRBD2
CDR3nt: TGTGCCAGCAGCCCAGGACTAGCGGGGGATGAGCAGTTCTTC
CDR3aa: CASSPGLAGDEQFF

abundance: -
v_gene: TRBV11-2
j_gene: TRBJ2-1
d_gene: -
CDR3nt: TGTGCCAGCAGCTCACAAGCGGGTCTTAATGTGCAGTTCTTC
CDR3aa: CASSSQAGLNVQFF

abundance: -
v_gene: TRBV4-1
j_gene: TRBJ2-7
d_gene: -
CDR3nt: TGCGCCAGCAGCCAAGATCTCAGCGAGCAGTACTTC
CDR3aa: CASSQDLSEQYF

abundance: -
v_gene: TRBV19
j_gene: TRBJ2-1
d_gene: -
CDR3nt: TGTGCCAGTAGTATGGGGGCCCCATACAATGAGCAGTTCTTC
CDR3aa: CASSMGAPYNEQFF

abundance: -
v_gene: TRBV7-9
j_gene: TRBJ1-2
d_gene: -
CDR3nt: TGTGCCAGTCCCAGTAAAGCCGGGACACTCCTTCGCGGCTACACCTTC
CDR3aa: CASPSKAGTLLRGYTF

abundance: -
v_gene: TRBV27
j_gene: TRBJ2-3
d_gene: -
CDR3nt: TGTGCCAGCAGTTTCCGGGGGGCTAGCACAGATACGCAGTATTTT
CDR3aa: CASSFRGASTDTQYF

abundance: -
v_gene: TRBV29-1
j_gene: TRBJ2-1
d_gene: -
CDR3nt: TGCAGCGTTGCCCCTCCTAGCGATGAGCAGTTCTTC
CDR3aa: CSVAPPSDEQFF

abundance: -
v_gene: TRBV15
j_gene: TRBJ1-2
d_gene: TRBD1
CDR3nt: TGTGCCACCAGCAGAGATGTAACCTTGGGACAGAAAGGCTATGGCTACACCTTC
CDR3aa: CATSRDVTLGQKGYGYTF

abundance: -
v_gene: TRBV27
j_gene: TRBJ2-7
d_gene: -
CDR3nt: TGTGCCAGCAGTTTGTGGCAGGGAAATGGTGGCCCCTACGAGCAGTACTTC
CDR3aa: CASSLWQGNGGPYEQYF